This T cell receptor beta chain was identified during a study of human T cells and chemical hapten exposure. Study as a whole: Patch testing was performed with 0.01% DPC on the upper back, with reading at 6 days. Yields of TCR per sample differed, chiefly owing to small differences in pooled library volume.

Specified time point: patch test 3, about 24 weeks after DPC sensitization. Treatment specified: therapeutic diphenylcyclopropenone sensitization with weekly scalp DPC. This clonotype was seen at least ten times. Its specificity is unknown. In germline, CDR1 is WSHSY, CDR2 SAAADI. The CDR3 has 15 amino acids. V was pared by 7 bases and J by 5 bases, with 18 bases between. Overall study results and limits: Patch test score showed a positive correlation with PT1 expanded TCR counts. Expanded TCRs clustered into significantly more large CDR3 similarity groups than controls, the analysis revealed.

TCRdb reanalysed the RACE reads using MiXCR and keeps one entry per CDR3 protein. The table has under 100,000 distinct CDR3 sequences, 10% to 11% seen once. The origin of this receptor is a woman in her forties or fifties with alopecia areata. Some clones in this sample may be carry-over from other donors' samples. This sample comprised whole blood, obtained in connection with sensitization to the hapten diphenylcyclopropenone (DPC). The chain links TRBV10-2 to TRBJ1-3; D not resolved. The CDR3 region is CASTPGSGGRNTIYF. CDR3 DNA sequence: TGCGCCAGCACTCCGGGGTCCGGAGGCCGAAACACCATATATTTT.